Listed below are T cell receptor beta chains from one sample, sequenced in a study of T cell responses to AZD1222 COVID-19 vaccine. Libraries were prepared by immunoSEQ multiplex PCR; TCRdb keeps only in-frame clonotypes and omits some of them. The table lists 150,000 to 200,000 clones, roughly 90% of them singletons. Sequences were derived from peripheral blood, sampled 28 days after the second AZD1222 dose. All receptors derive from an adult who received the AZD1222 COVID-19 vaccine. Both conserved end residues are part of each CDR3. Fields, in order: D gene, V gene, clone size, J gene, CDR3 protein, CDR3 DNA. D genes are given only for firm matches. Only part of the rows carry a size: once, few, many, or a class if the clone is expanded.

d_call: -; v_call: TRBV4-1; clone_size: -; j_call: TRBJ2-7; cdr3_aa: CASSQDLQGRIYEQYF; cdr3_nt: TGCGCCAGCAGCCAAGATCTCCAGGGCCGAATCTACGAGCAGTACTTC
d_call: -; v_call: TRBV19; clone_size: -; j_call: TRBJ1-2; cdr3_aa: CASSMVIGSRGYGYTF; cdr3_nt: TGTGCCAGTAGTATGGTAATCGGAAGTAGGGGCTATGGCTACACCTTC
d_call: -; v_call: TRBV27; clone_size: -; j_call: TRBJ1-4; cdr3_aa: CASSLLGRAVANEKLFF; cdr3_nt: TGTGCCAGCAGTTTATTGGGCAGGGCGGTCGCTAATGAAAAACTGTTTTTT
d_call: -; v_call: TRBV20-1; clone_size: few; j_call: TRBJ2-5; cdr3_aa: CSAGVETQYF; cdr3_nt: TGCAGCGCAGGGGTAGAGACCCAGTACTTC
d_call: -; v_call: TRBV7-3; clone_size: -; j_call: TRBJ2-1; cdr3_aa: CASSLTGVEQFF; cdr3_nt: TGTGCCAGCAGCTTAACTGGGGTCGAGCAGTTCTTC
d_call: -; v_call: TRBV6-5; clone_size: -; j_call: TRBJ1-2; cdr3_aa: CASSQLGPGYGYTF; cdr3_nt: TGTGCCAGCAGTCAATTAGGCCCAGGGTATGGCTACACCTTC
d_call: -; v_call: TRBV18; clone_size: -; j_call: TRBJ2-7; cdr3_aa: CASSPLPRGDTSYEQYF; cdr3_nt: TGTGCCAGCTCACCACTCCCCCGGGGGGACACCTCCTACGAGCAGTACTTC
d_call: -; v_call: TRBV7-2; clone_size: -; j_call: TRBJ2-7; cdr3_aa: CASSRLREQYF; cdr3_nt: TGTGCCAGCAGCCGGTTACGCGAGCAGTACTTC
d_call: -; v_call: TRBV6-5; clone_size: once; j_call: TRBJ1-1; cdr3_aa: CASRDGSWNTEAFF; cdr3_nt: TGTGCCAGCAGAGATGGGAGCTGGAACACTGAAGCTTTCTTT
d_call: -; v_call: TRBV6-5; clone_size: -; j_call: TRBJ1-5; cdr3_aa: CASTLPRGGGQPQHF; cdr3_nt: TGTGCCAGCACCCTCCCGAGGGGGGGCGGTCAGCCCCAGCATTTT
d_call: -; v_call: TRBV18; clone_size: -; j_call: TRBJ2-6; cdr3_aa: CASSPPPSGANVLTF; cdr3_nt: TGTGCCAGCTCACCACCACCCTCTGGGGCCAACGTCCTGACTTTC
d_call: -; v_call: TRBV10-3; clone_size: -; j_call: TRBJ1-1; cdr3_aa: CAIKAEMNTEAFF; cdr3_nt: TGTGCCATCAAGGCGGAGATGAACACTGAAGCTTTCTTT
d_call: -; v_call: TRBV7-9; clone_size: -; j_call: TRBJ2-6; cdr3_aa: CASSSFGAARSGANVLTF; cdr3_nt: TGTGCCAGCAGCTCGTTCGGGGCAGCGCGCTCTGGGGCCAACGTCCTGACTTTC
d_call: TRBD1; v_call: TRBV27; clone_size: -; j_call: TRBJ1-3; cdr3_aa: CASSLSAQGGGNTIYF; cdr3_nt: TGTGCCAGCAGTTTATCGGCACAGGGGGGTGGAAACACCATATATTTT
d_call: -; v_call: TRBV5-1; clone_size: -; j_call: TRBJ2-1; cdr3_aa: CASSRDDSYSYNEQFF; cdr3_nt: TGCGCTAGCAGCAGGGACGACAGTTACTCCTACAATGAGCAGTTCTTC
d_call: TRBD1; v_call: TRBV29-1; clone_size: -; j_call: TRBJ1-1; cdr3_aa: CSADRGTEAFF; cdr3_nt: TGCAGCGCCGACAGGGGCACTGAAGCTTTCTTT
d_call: TRBD1; v_call: TRBV27; clone_size: -; j_call: TRBJ1-1; cdr3_aa: CASSLPPGGGMNTEAFF; cdr3_nt: TGTGCCAGCAGTTTACCCCCGGGAGGGGGCATGAACACTGAAGCTTTCTTT
d_call: -; v_call: TRBV28; clone_size: -; j_call: TRBJ1-2; cdr3_aa: CASSYERLGYTF; cdr3_nt: TGTGCCAGCAGTTATGAGCGGTTGGGCTACACCTTC
d_call: -; v_call: TRBV18; clone_size: -; j_call: TRBJ1-3; cdr3_aa: CASSPGPLNSGNTIYF; cdr3_nt: TGTGCCAGCTCACCGGGACCGCTGAACTCTGGAAACACCATATATTTT
d_call: -; v_call: TRBV4-3; clone_size: few; j_call: TRBJ1-5; cdr3_aa: CASSQDWGRNQPQHF; cdr3_nt: TGCGCCAGCAGCCAAGACTGGGGCCGCAATCAGCCCCAGCATTTT
d_call: -; v_call: TRBV6-5; clone_size: -; j_call: TRBJ2-3; cdr3_aa: CASRPGGAYTQYF; cdr3_nt: TGTGCCAGCAGACCCGGGGGAGCATATACGCAGTATTTT
d_call: -; v_call: TRBV5-1; clone_size: -; j_call: TRBJ2-3; cdr3_aa: CASSLVSNTDTQYF; cdr3_nt: TGCGCCAGCAGCTTGGTCTCAAACACAGATACGCAGTATTTT
d_call: -; v_call: TRBV7-9; clone_size: -; j_call: TRBJ2-7; cdr3_aa: CASSHGDEQYF; cdr3_nt: TGTGCCAGCAGCCATGGTGACGAGCAGTACTTC
d_call: -; v_call: TRBV19; clone_size: once; j_call: TRBJ1-2; cdr3_aa: CATKTGSYGYTF; cdr3_nt: TGTGCCACTAAAACAGGCTCTTATGGCTACACCTTC
d_call: -; v_call: TRBV11-2; clone_size: -; j_call: TRBJ2-5; cdr3_aa: CASSLSSAETQYF; cdr3_nt: TGTGCCAGCAGCTTATCTAGTGCAGAGACCCAGTACTTC
d_call: TRBD1; v_call: TRBV11-1; clone_size: -; j_call: TRBJ1-1; cdr3_aa: CASSLRQGAPNTEAFF; cdr3_nt: TGTGCCAGCAGCCTAAGACAGGGGGCGCCGAACACTGAAGCTTTCTTT
d_call: -; v_call: TRBV6-5; clone_size: -; j_call: TRBJ1-1; cdr3_aa: CASSLAGIMNTEAFF; cdr3_nt: TGTGCCAGCAGTTTGGCAGGGATCATGAACACTGAAGCTTTCTTT
d_call: -; v_call: TRBV3-1/TRBV3-2; clone_size: -; j_call: TRBJ1-5; cdr3_aa: CASSHDAGLRNQPQHF; cdr3_nt: TGTGCCAGCAGCCATGACGCGGGGCTCCGCAATCAGCCCCAGCATTTT
d_call: -; v_call: TRBV6-1; clone_size: -; j_call: TRBJ2-7; cdr3_aa: CASSEVGSAFAYEQYF; cdr3_nt: TGTGCCAGCAGTGAAGTTGGCTCCGCATTTGCCTACGAGCAGTACTTC
d_call: -; v_call: TRBV10-3; clone_size: -; j_call: TRBJ2-1; cdr3_aa: CATRRDTVWVNEQFF; cdr3_nt: TGTGCCACAAGAAGGGACACAGTGTGGGTCAATGAGCAGTTCTTC
d_call: -; v_call: TRBV4-3; clone_size: -; j_call: TRBJ2-1; cdr3_aa: CASSQVRPGHIYNEQFF; cdr3_nt: TGCGCCAGCAGCCAAGTACGTCCCGGACACATATACAATGAGCAGTTCTTC
d_call: -; v_call: TRBV14; clone_size: -; j_call: TRBJ2-1; cdr3_aa: CASSHRGIESEQFF; cdr3_nt: TGTGCCAGCAGCCACCGGGGGATCGAAAGCGAGCAGTTCTTC
d_call: TRBD1; v_call: TRBV9; clone_size: -; j_call: TRBJ1-2; cdr3_aa: CASSPGQGASGYTF; cdr3_nt: TGTGCCAGCAGCCCGGGACAGGGGGCGAGTGGCTACACCTTC
d_call: -; v_call: TRBV18; clone_size: -; j_call: TRBJ1-4; cdr3_aa: CASSPVGATNEKLFF; cdr3_nt: TGTGCCAGCTCACCTGTGGGAGCAACTAATGAAAAACTGTTTTTT
d_call: -; v_call: TRBV7-3; clone_size: once; j_call: TRBJ2-1; cdr3_aa: CASSLGVDNEQFF; cdr3_nt: TGTGCCAGCAGCTTAGGGGTCGACAATGAGCAGTTCTTC
d_call: TRBD2; v_call: TRBV5-1; clone_size: -; j_call: TRBJ2-3; cdr3_aa: CASSPGLVAGGPDTQYF; cdr3_nt: TGCGCCAGCAGCCCGGGGTTGGTAGCGGGAGGGCCGGATACGCAGTATTTT
d_call: -; v_call: TRBV7-2; clone_size: -; j_call: TRBJ1-6; cdr3_aa: CASSLRVGYNSPLHF; cdr3_nt: TGTGCCAGCAGCTTAAGGGTAGGGTATAATTCACCCCTCCACTTT
d_call: -; v_call: TRBV6-5; clone_size: -; j_call: TRBJ2-1; cdr3_aa: CASSHTTSNLKQFF; cdr3_nt: TGTGCCAGCAGTCATACAACCTCAAATTTGAAGCAGTTCTTC
d_call: -; v_call: TRBV5-4; clone_size: -; j_call: TRBJ2-5; cdr3_aa: CASSTDSQETQYF; cdr3_nt: TGTGCCAGCAGCACGGACAGCCAAGAGACCCAGTACTTC
d_call: -; v_call: TRBV7-2; clone_size: -; j_call: TRBJ1-2; cdr3_aa: CASSLALNENYGYTF; cdr3_nt: TGTGCCAGCAGCTTAGCCCTGAATGAAAACTATGGCTACACCTTC
d_call: -; v_call: TRBV12-3/TRBV12-4; clone_size: -; j_call: TRBJ2-7; cdr3_aa: CASSIFGYEQYF; cdr3_nt: TGTGCCAGCTCGATATTCGGGTACGAGCAGTACTTC
d_call: -; v_call: TRBV3-1/TRBV3-2; clone_size: -; j_call: TRBJ1-4; cdr3_aa: CASRRGTEKLFF; cdr3_nt: TGTGCCAGCAGACGAGGAACTGAAAAACTGTTTTTT
d_call: -; v_call: TRBV7-2; clone_size: -; j_call: TRBJ2-1; cdr3_aa: CASSLWAASSYNEQFF; cdr3_nt: TGTGCCAGCAGCTTATGGGCGGCGAGCTCCTACAATGAGCAGTTCTTC
d_call: TRBD2; v_call: TRBV10-3; clone_size: -; j_call: TRBJ2-2; cdr3_aa: CAISESGAGRNTGELFF; cdr3_nt: TGTGCCATCAGTGAGTCTGGAGCGGGAAGGAACACCGGGGAGCTGTTTTTT
d_call: -; v_call: TRBV28; clone_size: -; j_call: TRBJ1-2; cdr3_aa: CASSLREYGYTF; cdr3_nt: TGTGCCAGCAGTTTAAGGGAATATGGCTACACCTTC
d_call: TRBD2; v_call: TRBV24-1; clone_size: -; j_call: TRBJ2-3; cdr3_aa: CATSDRTSGGDTQYF; cdr3_nt: TGTGCCACCAGTGACCGGACTAGCGGGGGAGATACGCAGTATTTT
d_call: TRBD2; v_call: TRBV10-3; clone_size: once; j_call: TRBJ2-3; cdr3_aa: CAISELAGGTDTQYF; cdr3_nt: TGTGCCATCAGTGAACTAGCGGGGGGCACAGATACGCAGTATTTT
d_call: TRBD2; v_call: TRBV5-4; clone_size: -; j_call: TRBJ2-3; cdr3_aa: CASSLSVLAESTDTQYF; cdr3_nt: TGTGCCAGCAGCTTGTCGGTACTAGCGGAAAGCACAGATACGCAGTATTTT
d_call: -; v_call: TRBV5-1; clone_size: -; j_call: TRBJ1-3; cdr3_aa: CASSLVGTGNTIYF; cdr3_nt: TGCGCCAGCAGCTTGGTGGGGACTGGAAACACCATATATTTT
d_call: -; v_call: TRBV6-4; clone_size: -; j_call: TRBJ1-2; cdr3_aa: CASSQEHGLYGYTF; cdr3_nt: TGTGCCAGCAGTCAAGAACACGGACTCTATGGCTACACCTTC
d_call: TRBD2; v_call: TRBV7-3; clone_size: -; j_call: TRBJ2-1; cdr3_aa: CASSYSGTSGRRSKLNEQFF; cdr3_nt: TGTGCCAGCAGCTATTCAGGGACTAGCGGGAGGAGATCGAAACTAAATGAGCAGTTCTTC
d_call: -; v_call: TRBV27; clone_size: -; j_call: TRBJ1-1; cdr3_aa: CASSLISSAEAFF; cdr3_nt: TGTGCCAGCAGTTTAATCTCGTCGGCGGAAGCTTTCTTT
d_call: -; v_call: TRBV7-9; clone_size: -; j_call: TRBJ1-4; cdr3_aa: CASSSEETRDEKLFF; cdr3_nt: TGTGCCAGCAGCTCAGAAGAGACAAGAGACGAAAAACTGTTTTTT
d_call: -; v_call: TRBV27; clone_size: -; j_call: TRBJ1-5; cdr3_aa: CASSLKWGNQPQHF; cdr3_nt: TGTGCCAGCAGTTTAAAGTGGGGAAATCAGCCCCAGCATTTT
d_call: -; v_call: TRBV7-9; clone_size: -; j_call: TRBJ1-4; cdr3_aa: CASSLASGPGEKLFF; cdr3_nt: TGTGCCAGCAGCTTAGCTTCGGGTCCAGGTGAAAAACTGTTTTTT
d_call: TRBD1; v_call: TRBV5-1; clone_size: -; j_call: TRBJ2-1; cdr3_aa: CASSLLGGQGNNEQFF; cdr3_nt: TGCGCCAGCAGCCTACTGGGGGGACAGGGGAACAATGAGCAGTTCTTC
d_call: -; v_call: TRBV3-1/TRBV3-2; clone_size: -; j_call: TRBJ1-3; cdr3_aa: CASSDTGRSGNTIYF; cdr3_nt: TGTGCCAGCAGCGATACAGGGAGGTCTGGAAACACCATATATTTT
d_call: -; v_call: TRBV14; clone_size: -; j_call: TRBJ1-2; cdr3_aa: CASSQDTPTQGRAYYGYTF; cdr3_nt: TGTGCCAGCAGCCAAGATACCCCAACCCAGGGCAGGGCCTACTATGGCTACACCTTC
d_call: TRBD2; v_call: TRBV7-2; clone_size: -; j_call: TRBJ2-3; cdr3_aa: CASSLWTSGTDTQYF; cdr3_nt: TGTGCCAGCAGCTTATGGACTAGCGGTACAGATACGCAGTATTTT
d_call: -; v_call: TRBV7-3; clone_size: -; j_call: TRBJ2-3; cdr3_aa: CASSERTDTQYF; cdr3_nt: TGTGCCAGCAGCGAGCGCACAGATACGCAGTATTTT